These 20 T cell receptor beta chains originate from one sample sequenced in a study of a mutant IDH1 vaccine in newly diagnosed glioma. No cognate antigen is known for these TCRs. Indicated time point: week 5, during vaccination. Every vaccination contained 300 ug of the mutant IDH1 20-mer peptide and was paired with topical imiquimod. This table comes from immunoSEQ multiplex PCR, and its TCRdb copy is limited to in-frame clones, with some not included. The sample yields roughly 40,000 clones, approximately 83% seen once. Sequencing was performed on PBMCs, taken from a glioma patient whose treatment included an IDH1 peptide vaccine. These receptor sequences come from a man aged 35 to 55 with glioma.

The genes are TRBV28 and TRBJ2-7; unclear D gene. CDR3 size: 14 residues. Per germline, CDR1 MDHEN and CDR2 SYDVKM. The V end was cut by 4 bases, the J end by 2 bases, with 12 bases between. The CDR3 coding sequence is TGTGCCAGCAGTTACCCAGTGGACGCCTACGAGCAGTACTTC. The encoded protein is CASSYPVDAYEQYF.

The V and J genes are TRBV19 and TRBJ1-2, with 11 bases that match TRBD1. Trimming at V came to 6 bases and at J to 4 bases, leaving 4 bases not matched to a gene. Germline CDR1 and CDR2: LNHDA and SQIVND (reference sequence). The length of the CDR3 is 14 residues. The CDR3 DNA sequence: TGTGCCAGTAGCCAAGGACAGGGGGCCTATGGCTACACCTTC. Its translation: CASSQGQGAYGYTF.

The gene calls are TRBV14 and TRBJ2-1; D unclear. This CDR3 is built from 15 residues. The V end was cut by 0 bases, the J end by 6 bases, with 12 bases between. The germline gives CDR1 SGHDN, CDR2 FVKESK. The CDR3 reads CASSQDDGRPNEQFF. The CDR3 DNA sequence: TGTGCCAGCAGCCAAGATGATGGGCGCCCCAATGAGCAGTTCTTC. Complete variable domain (other parts from reference TRBV14 and TRBJ2-1): EAGVTQFPSHSVIEKGQTVTLRCDPISGHDNLYWYRRVMGKEIKFLLHFVKESKQDESGMPNNRFLAERTGGTYSTLKVQPAELEDSGVYFCASSQDDGRPNEQFFGPGTRLTVL.

The CDR3 coding sequence is TGTGCCAGCACTACAGGGGATTCCTCTGGAAACACCATATATTTT. It yields the protein CASTTGDSSGNTIYF. The rearrangement uses TRBV6-1 and TRBJ1-3, with 7 bases identical to TRBD1. The germline CDR1 and CDR2 sequences are MNHNS and SASEGT. The V segment lost 7 bases and the J segment 0 bases; nucleotides outside the gene matches: 6. The length of the CDR3 is 15 residues.

The chain links TRBV18 to TRBJ2-2, with TRBD2 identical over 8 bases. Unmatched junction bases numbered 4, after V lost 4 bases and J lost 3 bases. The CDR3 spans 15 residues. CDR1 is KGHSH and CDR2 is LQKENI in the germline V gene. The CDR3 DNA is TGTGCCAGCTCACGGCTCGGGAGGGACACCGGGGAGCTGTTTTTT. It yields the protein CASSRLGRDTGELFF.

The gene calls are TRBV2 and TRBJ2-6, with 7 nucleotides matching TRBD1. The CDR3 covers 18 residues. Per the germline V gene, CDR1 is SNHLY and CDR2 is FYNNEI. J was trimmed by 0 bases and V by 6 bases; bases with no gene match: 11. This chain's CDR3 is CASRYDRALFSGANVLTF. DNA for the CDR3: TGTGCCAGCAGATATGACAGGGCTCTCTTCTCTGGGGCCAACGTCCTGACTTTC.

The chain combines TRBV18 with TRBJ2-7; D call uncertain. V was shortened by 0 bases and J by 3 bases, with 18 bases between the two germline ends. This CDR3 has 17 residues. Germline V gene data show CDR1 as KGHSH and CDR2 as LQKENI. This CDR3 is CASSPPRLSESYYEQYF. In DNA form, the CDR3 reads TGTGCCAGCTCACCACCGAGATTGAGCGAGAGCTACTACGAGCAGTACTTC.

The chain combines TRBV6-6 with TRBJ2-2; no firm D call. Trimming pared 6 bases from V and 0 bases from J, leaving 11 bases between. CDR3 length equals 15 residues. CDR1 is MNHNY, CDR2 SVGAGI, per germline (reference sequence). The CDR3: CASSRSFPNTGELFF. The CDR3 region has the DNA TGTGCCAGCAGCCGATCTTTTCCGAACACCGGGGAGCTGTTTTTT.

This clone occurred once. The V gene is TRBV7-3, the J gene TRBJ2-7; 10 bases are shared with TRBD2. The J segment lost 3 bases and the V segment lost 6 bases, leaving 11 bases of the junction unmatched. CDR1 is SGHTA and CDR2 is FQGTGA in the germline V gene. This CDR3 has 16 residues. The CDR3 sequence: CASSPIPSGSLYEQYF. In DNA, the CDR3 is TGTGCCAGCAGTCCCATCCCTAGCGGGAGCCTCTACGAGCAGTACTTC.

The rearrangement joins TRBV7-3 to TRBJ2-1, with 9 bases that match TRBD2. Germline V gene data show CDR1 as SGHTA and CDR2 as FQGTGA. This CDR3 has 14 amino acids. The V gene end was trimmed by 3 bases and the J gene end by 8 bases; junction bases not matched to a gene: 5. The chain's CDR3 is CASSLAGGPDEQFF. As DNA, the CDR3 is TGTGCCAGCAGCTTGGCGGGAGGGCCCGATGAGCAGTTCTTC.

This chain uses TRBV7-2 with TRBJ2-7, with a tentative D call TRBD1 (5 bases). Trimming took 0 bases from V and 3 from J, leaving 6 bases between them. CDR1 and CDR2 (germline): SGHTA, FQGNSA. CDR3 length: 13 residues. In nucleotides, the CDR3 is TGTGCCAGCAGCTTAGCAGACAGCTACGAGCAGTACTTC. Translating it yields CASSLADSYEQYF.

In its sample, this clone was seen once. The chain has TRBV5-4 and TRBJ2-5, with unresolved D. CDR1 and CDR2 (germline): SGHNT, YYREEE (reference sequence). This CDR3 spans 14 amino acids. The germline V and J ends were trimmed by 0 bases and 2 bases, with 8 bases remaining between them. The CDR3 region is CASSLEPQQETQYF. The CDR3 DNA follows: TGTGCCAGCAGCTTGGAGCCACAACAAGAGACCCAGTACTTC.

The chain carries TRBV2 and TRBJ1-1; tentatively, D is TRBD1 (5 bases). The CDR3 loop spans 14 amino acids. Germline CDR1 and CDR2: SNHLY and FYNNEI. V gave up 3 bases and J gave up 3 bases, with 11 bases separating them. CDR3 loop: CASSDLGTYTEAFF. For the CDR3, the DNA is TGTGCCAGCAGTGATCTCGGGACTTACACTGAAGCTTTCTTT. Supplemented by reference TRBV2 and TRBJ1-1, the full variable domain reads EPEVTQTPSHQVTQMGQEVILRCVPISNHLYFYWYRQILGQKVEFLVSFYNNEISEKSEIFDDQFSVERPDGSNFTLKIRSTKLEDSAMYFCASSDLGTYTEAFFGQGTRLTVV.

This chain joins TRBV6-1 and TRBJ2-7, with D possibly matching TRBD2 (5 bases). Trimming stripped 1 base from V and 0 bases from J, with 10 bases between. Per the germline V gene, CDR1 is MNHNS and CDR2 is SASEGT. The CDR3 loop spans 15 amino acids. DNA for the CDR3: TGTGCCAGCAGTGAAGGGCCTACTAGCTCCTACGAGCAGTACTTC. Its translation: CASSEGPTSSYEQYF.

This chain links TRBV5-1 with TRBJ1-2; the D gene is possibly TRBD1 (6 bases). Germline values: CDR1 SGHRS, CDR2 YFSETQ. V dropped 0 bases and J dropped 6 bases, with 15 bases sitting between them. CDR3 length: 15 residues. This CDR3 reads CASSLAWGRGDGYTF. The CDR3 nucleotides read TGCGCCAGCAGCTTGGCTTGGGGCAGGGGAGATGGCTACACCTTC.

This rearrangement joins TRBV28 to TRBJ2-3; D is perhaps TRBD1 (6 bases). The CDR3 is 16 residues long. Trimming took 4 bases from V and 6 from J, leaving 20 bases between them. Looked up from germline, CDR1 is MDHEN and CDR2 is SYDVKM. The CDR3 region has the DNA TGTGCCAGCAGTTCGAACAGGGTAGGGGGAGTGGATACGCAGTATTTT. This translates into CASSSNRVGGVDTQYF.

The rearrangement uses TRBV4-2 and TRBJ1-1; D possibly corresponds to TRBD1 (5 bases). There are 16 residues in the CDR3. The V gene's germline CDR1 is LGHNA and CDR2 YNFKEQ. V lost 0 bases and J lost 1, with 12 bases in between. This CDR3 reads CASSQDSLQGNTEAFF. CDR3 bases: TGTGCCAGCAGCCAAGATTCTCTCCAGGGGAACACTGAAGCTTTCTTT.

The table lists this clone with a count of one. The gene calls are TRBV27 and TRBJ2-5; TRBD1 matches 7 bases. The CDR3 sequence is 14 residues long. Per the germline V gene, CDR1 is MNHEY and CDR2 is SMNVEV (reference sequence). Losses at the gene ends were 5 bases for V and 4 bases for J; bases not matched to a gene: 7. CDR3 sequence (DNA): TGTGCCAGCAGTATAAAGGGGGCGGGAGAGACCCAGTACTTC. Its translation: CASSIKGAGETQYF.

The rearrangement links TRBV6-5 to TRBJ2-3; 9 bases align to TRBD2. The V gene end was trimmed by 7 bases and the J gene end by 2 bases; junction bases not matched to a gene: 7. This CDR3 has 15 amino acids. Germline CDR1 and CDR2: MNHEY and SVGAGI. The CDR3 nucleotides read TGTGCCAGCACCCTAGCGGGATCTTACACAGATACGCAGTATTTT. Amino acids: CASTLAGSYTDTQYF.

The chain combines TRBV14 with TRBJ2-7; 8 bases agree with TRBD2. CDR3 size: 15 residues. Germline CDR1 is SGHDN and CDR2 is FVKESK. Trimming removed 1 base from V and 0 bases from J; junction bases left unmatched: 2. The CDR3 sequence is CASSQALAGSYEQYF. The CDR3 bases are TGTGCCAGCAGCCAAGCCCTAGCGGGCTCCTACGAGCAGTACTTC.